This entry features one T cell receptor (beta chain) sequence. Germline V lookup: CDR1 MNHNY, CDR2 SVGAGI (reference sequence). The CDR3 is 16 residues long. Losses at the gene ends were 5 bases for V and 1 base for J; bases not matched to a gene: 7. The data belong to a study of cytomegalovirus exposure and HLA in healthy donors. The PCR had 60 Vbeta and 13 Jbeta primers. Sequenced by immunoSEQ multiplex PCR; TCRdb stores in-frame clones only, minus some. The sample has 150,000 to 200,000 clones, over 80% seen once. Sequencing used PBMCs. This receptor was identified in a boy aged 2 to 10 in good health and CMV-seronegative. The chain links TRBV6-6 to TRBJ1-4; 7 nucleotides agree with TRBD1. The CDR3 sequence is CASSIGQGGTNEKLFF. For the CDR3, the DNA is TGTGCCAGCAGTATCGGCCAGGGGGGAACTAATGAAAAACTGTTTTTT.